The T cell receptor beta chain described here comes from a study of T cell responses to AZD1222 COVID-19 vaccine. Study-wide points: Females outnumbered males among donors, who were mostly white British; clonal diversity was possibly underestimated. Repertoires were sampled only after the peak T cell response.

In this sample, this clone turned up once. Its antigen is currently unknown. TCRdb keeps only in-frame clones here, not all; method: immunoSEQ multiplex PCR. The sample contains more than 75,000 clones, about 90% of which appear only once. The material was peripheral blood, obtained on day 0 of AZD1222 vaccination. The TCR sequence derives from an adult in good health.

DNA of the CDR3: TGTGCCAGCAGCGTTGGGGCGGGAGGGAACCCCTACGAGCAGTACTTC. Translating gives CASSVGAGGNPYEQYF. This chain links TRBV9 with TRBJ2-7; TRBD2 aligns across 9 bases. CDR3 size: 16 residues. Per the germline V gene, CDR1 is SGDLS and CDR2 is YYNGEE. V was pared by 2 bases and J by 2 bases, with 8 bases of the junction left unmatched.